The 4 T cell receptor beta chains below all came from one sample that was sequenced in a study of identical twins. TCRdb reprocessed the 5' RACE reads with MiXCR, giving one entry per CDR3 protein. The sample holds roughly 720,000 distinct CDR3 sequences, 15% to 20% seen once. This same sample was also taken into another study, of T cells expressing NK-cell markers.

The sample was PBMCs. The receptors were sampled from a young woman in good health.

This clonotype was recorded a few times. The chain recombines TRBV6-4 with TRBJ2-3, with TRBD2 as a possible D gene (6 bases). The V gene's germline CDR1 is MRHNA and CDR2 SNTAGT. V was cut by 0 bases and J by 4 bases, with 11 bases left in between. The CDR3 totals 15 residues. CDR3 region: CASSDSVWGADTQYF. CDR3 coding DNA: TGTGCCAGCAGTGACTCGGTTTGGGGGGCAGATACGCAGTATTTT.

This clonotype was picked up a small number of times. V is TRBV6-1 and J is TRBJ1-2; 7 bases are shared with TRBD1. Looked up from germline, CDR1 is MNHNS and CDR2 is SASEGT. V lost 4 bases to trimming and J lost 8 bases; unmatched junction nucleotides: 7. This CDR3 is built from 13 residues. The CDR3 protein is CASSVPGGNGYTF. The CDR3, as DNA: TGTGCCAGCAGTGTTCCAGGGGGAAACGGCTACACCTTC.

The chain is built from TRBV7-9 and TRBJ2-1, with TRBD2 identical over 16 bases. Germline values: CDR1 SEHNR, CDR2 FQNEAQ (reference sequence). J gave up 5 bases and V 5 bases, and 15 bases lay outside the gene matches. The CDR3 is 20 amino acids. The CDR3 sequence is CASSLEWGLAGGQIHNEQFF. CDR3 DNA: TGTGCCAGCAGCCTTGAGTGGGGACTAGCGGGGGGGCAGATCCACAATGAGCAGTTCTTC.

The CDR3 nucleotides read TGCAGTGCTGGCGATAGCGGGAGTAGAGGGGTTGGGACCTACGAGCAGTACTTC. Translation: CSAGDSGSRGVGTYEQYF. J is TRBJ2-7 and V is TRBV20-1; 9 bases match TRBD2. Germline V CDR1 and CDR2: DFQATT, SNEGSKA (reference sequence). This CDR3 comprises 18 residues. V was pared by 5 bases and J by 2 bases, with 19 bases of the junction left unmatched.